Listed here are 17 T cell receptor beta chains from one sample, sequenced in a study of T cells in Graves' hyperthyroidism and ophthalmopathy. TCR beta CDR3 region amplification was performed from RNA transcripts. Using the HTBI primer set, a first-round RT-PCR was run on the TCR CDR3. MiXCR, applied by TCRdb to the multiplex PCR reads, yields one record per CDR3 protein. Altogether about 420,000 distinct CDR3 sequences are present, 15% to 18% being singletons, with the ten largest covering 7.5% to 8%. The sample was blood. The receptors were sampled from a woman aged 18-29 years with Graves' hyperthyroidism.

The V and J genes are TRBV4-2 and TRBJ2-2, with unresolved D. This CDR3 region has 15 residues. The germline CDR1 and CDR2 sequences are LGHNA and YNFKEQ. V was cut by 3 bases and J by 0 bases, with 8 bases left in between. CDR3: CASSQLLSNTGELFF. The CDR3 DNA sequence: TGTGCCAGCAGCCAGTTGTTGTCGAACACCGGGGAGCTGTTTTTT.

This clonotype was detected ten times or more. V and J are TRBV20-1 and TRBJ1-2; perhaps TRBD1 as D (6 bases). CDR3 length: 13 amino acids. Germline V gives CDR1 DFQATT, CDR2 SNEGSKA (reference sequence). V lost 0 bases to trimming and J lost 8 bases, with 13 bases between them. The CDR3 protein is CSARDGPGEGYTF. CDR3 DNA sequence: TGCAGTGCTAGAGATGGTCCAGGGGAAGGCTACACCTTC.

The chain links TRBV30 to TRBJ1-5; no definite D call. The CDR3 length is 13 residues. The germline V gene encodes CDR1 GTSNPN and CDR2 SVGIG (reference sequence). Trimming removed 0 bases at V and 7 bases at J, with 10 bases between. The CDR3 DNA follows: TGTGCCTGGAGTGTATCCGGGAGGCAGCCCCAGCATTTT. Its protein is CAWSVSGRQPQHF. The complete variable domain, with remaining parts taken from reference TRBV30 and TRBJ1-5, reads SQTIHQWPATLVQPVGSPLSLECTVEGTSNPNLYWYRQAAGRGLQLLFYSVGIGQISSEVPQNLSASRPQDRQFILSSKKLLLSDSGFYLCAWSVSGRQPQHFGDGTRLSIL.

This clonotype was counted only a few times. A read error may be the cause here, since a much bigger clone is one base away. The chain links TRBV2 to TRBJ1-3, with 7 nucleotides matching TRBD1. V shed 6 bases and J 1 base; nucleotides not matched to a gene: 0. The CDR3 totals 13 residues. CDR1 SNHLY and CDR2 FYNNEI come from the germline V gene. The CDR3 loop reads CASRTGSGNTIYF. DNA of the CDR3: TGTGCCAGCAGGACAGGGTCTGGAAACACCATATATTTT.

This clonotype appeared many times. This CDR3 is CASSLKRGPDEQFF. CDR3 DNA sequence: TGTGCCAGCAGCTTAAAGAGGGGGCCTGATGAGCAGTTCTTC. The chain joins TRBV7-3 to TRBJ2-1; TRBD1 aligns across 7 bases. Germline V gives CDR1 SGHTA, CDR2 FQGTGA. This CDR3 has 14 amino acids. V shed 1 base, J shed 8 bases, and the junction held 5 bases outside the gene matches. Drawing the rest from reference TRBV7-3 and TRBJ2-1, the complete variable domain is GAGVSQTPSNKVTEKGKYVELRCDPISGHTALYWYRQSLGQGPEFLIYFQGTGAADDSGLPNDRFFAVRPEGSVSTLKIQRTERGDSAVYLCASSLKRGPDEQFFGPGTRLTVL.

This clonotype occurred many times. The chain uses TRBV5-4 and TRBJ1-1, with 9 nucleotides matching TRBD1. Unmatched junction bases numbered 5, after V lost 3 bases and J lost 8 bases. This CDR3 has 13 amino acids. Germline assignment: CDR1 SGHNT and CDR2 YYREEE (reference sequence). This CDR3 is CASSSRDRAEAFF. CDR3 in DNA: TGTGCCAGCAGCTCAAGGGACAGGGCCGAAGCTTTCTTT. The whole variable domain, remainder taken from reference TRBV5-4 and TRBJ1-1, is ETGVTQSPTHLIKTRGQQVTLRCSSQSGHNTVSWYQQALGQGPQFIFQYYREEENGRGNFPPRFSGLQFPNYSSELNVNALELDDSALYLCASSSRDRAEAFFGQGTRLTVV.

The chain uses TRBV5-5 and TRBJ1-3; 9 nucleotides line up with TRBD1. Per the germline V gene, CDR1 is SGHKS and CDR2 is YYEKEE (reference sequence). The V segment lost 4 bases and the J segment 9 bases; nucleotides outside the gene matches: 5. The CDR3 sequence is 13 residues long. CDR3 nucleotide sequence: TGTGCCAGCAGCACGGACAGGGGAGGCACCATATATTTT. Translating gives CASSTDRGGTIYF.

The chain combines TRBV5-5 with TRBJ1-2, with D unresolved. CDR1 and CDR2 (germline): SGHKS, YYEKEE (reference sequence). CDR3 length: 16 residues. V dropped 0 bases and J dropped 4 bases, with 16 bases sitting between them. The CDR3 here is CASSLDPAGYGYGYTF. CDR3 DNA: TGTGCCAGCAGCTTGGATCCCGCAGGTTATGGCTATGGCTACACCTTC.

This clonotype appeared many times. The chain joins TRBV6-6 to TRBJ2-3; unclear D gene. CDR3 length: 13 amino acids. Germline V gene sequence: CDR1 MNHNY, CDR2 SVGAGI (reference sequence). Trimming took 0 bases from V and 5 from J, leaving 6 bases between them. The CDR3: CASSYSLVDTQYF. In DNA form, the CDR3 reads TGTGCCAGCAGTTACTCATTGGTAGATACGCAGTATTTT.

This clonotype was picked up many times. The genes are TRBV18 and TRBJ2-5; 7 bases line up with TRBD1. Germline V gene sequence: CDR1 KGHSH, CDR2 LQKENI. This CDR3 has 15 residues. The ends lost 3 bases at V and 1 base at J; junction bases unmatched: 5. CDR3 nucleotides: TGTGCCAGCTCACCCCGACAGGGTAGCCAAGAGACCCAGTACTTC. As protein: CASSPRQGSQETQYF. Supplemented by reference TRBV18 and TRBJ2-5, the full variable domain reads NAGVMQNPRHLVRRRGQEARLRCSPMKGHSHVYWYRQLPEEGLKFMVYLQKENIIDESGMPKERFSAEFPKEGPSILRIQQVVRGDSAAYFCASSPRQGSQETQYFGPGTRLLVL.

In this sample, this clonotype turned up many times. The CDR3: CASSLGLAGIYEQYF. DNA of the CDR3: TGTGCCAGCAGCTTAGGACTAGCGGGGATATACGAGCAGTACTTC. The chain joins TRBV7-3 to TRBJ2-7, with TRBD2 matching 12 bases. With V trimmed by 2 bases and J by 4 bases, 3 bases remained unmatched. CDR1 is SGHTA, CDR2 FQGTGA, per germline. This CDR3 spans 15 amino acids.

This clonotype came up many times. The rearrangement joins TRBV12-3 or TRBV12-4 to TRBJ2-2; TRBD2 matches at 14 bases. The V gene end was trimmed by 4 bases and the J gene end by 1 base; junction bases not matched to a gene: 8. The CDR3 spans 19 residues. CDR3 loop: CASSSPGLAGDKNTGELFF. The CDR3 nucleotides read TGTGCCAGCAGTTCTCCGGGACTAGCGGGGGACAAGAACACCGGGGAGCTGTTTTTT.

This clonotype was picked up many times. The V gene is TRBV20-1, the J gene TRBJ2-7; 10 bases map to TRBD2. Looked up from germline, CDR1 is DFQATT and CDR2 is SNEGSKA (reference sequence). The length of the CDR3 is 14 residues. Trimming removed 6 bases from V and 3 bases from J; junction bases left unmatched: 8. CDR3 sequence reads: CSARGASGSYEQYF. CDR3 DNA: TGCAGTGCGAGGGGGGCTAGCGGGAGCTACGAGCAGTACTTC.

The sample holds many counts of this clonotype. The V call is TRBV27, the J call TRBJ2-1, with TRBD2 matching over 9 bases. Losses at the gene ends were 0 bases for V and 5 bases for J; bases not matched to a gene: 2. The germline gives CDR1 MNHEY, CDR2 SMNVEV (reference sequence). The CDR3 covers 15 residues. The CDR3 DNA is TGTGCCAGCAGTTTATCAGCGGGGGGTAACAATGAGCAGTTCTTC. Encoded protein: CASSLSAGGNNEQFF.

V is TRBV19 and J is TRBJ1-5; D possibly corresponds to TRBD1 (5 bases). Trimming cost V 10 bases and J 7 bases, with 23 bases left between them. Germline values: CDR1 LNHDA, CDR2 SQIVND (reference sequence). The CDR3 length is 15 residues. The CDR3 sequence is CATERGQGQGQPQHF. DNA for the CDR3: TGTGCCACCGAGAGAGGGCAGGGCCAAGGGCAGCCCCAGCATTTT.

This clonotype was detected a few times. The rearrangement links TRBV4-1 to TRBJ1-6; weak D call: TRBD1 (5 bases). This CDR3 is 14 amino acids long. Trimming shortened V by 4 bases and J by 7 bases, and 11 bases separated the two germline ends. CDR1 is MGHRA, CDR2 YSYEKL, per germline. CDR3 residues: CASSRGTANSPLHF. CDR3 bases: TGCGCCAGCAGCCGCGGGACTGCGAATTCACCCCTCCACTTT.

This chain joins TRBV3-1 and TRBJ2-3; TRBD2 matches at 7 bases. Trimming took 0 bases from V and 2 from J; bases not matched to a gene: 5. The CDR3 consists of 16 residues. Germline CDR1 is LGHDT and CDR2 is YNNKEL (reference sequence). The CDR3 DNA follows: TGTGCCAGCAGCCAAGACGGGCGGGAGCCCACAGATACGCAGTATTTT. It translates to CASSQDGREPTDTQYF.